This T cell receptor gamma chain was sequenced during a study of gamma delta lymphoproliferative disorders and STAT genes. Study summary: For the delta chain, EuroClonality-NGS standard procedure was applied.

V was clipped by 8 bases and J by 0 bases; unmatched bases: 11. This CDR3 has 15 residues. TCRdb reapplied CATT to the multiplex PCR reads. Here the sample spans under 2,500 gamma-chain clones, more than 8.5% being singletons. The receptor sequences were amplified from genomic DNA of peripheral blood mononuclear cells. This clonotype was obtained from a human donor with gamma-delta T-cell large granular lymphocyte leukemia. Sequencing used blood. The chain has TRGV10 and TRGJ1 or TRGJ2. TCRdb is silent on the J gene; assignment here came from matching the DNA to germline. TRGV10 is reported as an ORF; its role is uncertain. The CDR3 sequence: CAAWGFIGNYYKKLF. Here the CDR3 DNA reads TGTGCTGCGTGGGGTTTTATAGGGAATTATTATAAGAAACTCTTT.